Listed here are 9 T cell receptor beta chains from one sample, sequenced in a study of CD8 T cells in Susac syndrome. When the RNA was reverse transcribed, random hexamers were used with an input of about 0.5 to 1 ug. TCRdb itself ran the immunoSEQ multiplex PCR reads through MiXCR, one entry per CDR3 protein. The sample holds a few hundred thousand distinct CDR3 sequences, around 90% seen once. What was sequenced was CD8+ T cells from PBMCs. The receptors stem from a human donor with multiple sclerosis.

V gene TRBV12-3 or TRBV12-4 combines with J gene TRBJ2-3; 8 bases fit TRBD2. CDR3 length: 18 amino acids. Losses at the gene ends were 0 bases for V and 4 bases for J; bases not matched to a gene: 12. This CDR3 is CASSLATAGGGPADTQYF. DNA of the CDR3: TGTGCCAGCAGTTTAGCGACCGCCGGGGGGGGGCCGGCAGATACGCAGTATTTT.

The chain links TRBV19 to TRBJ2-7; the match to TRBD1 covers 7 bases. The V gene end was trimmed by 5 bases and the J gene end by 4 bases; junction bases not matched to a gene: 11. The CDR3 is made up of 15 amino acids. Germline V CDR1 and CDR2: LNHDA, SQIVND (reference sequence). CDR3 residues: CASSPLEGQLYEQYF. CDR3 bases: TGTGCCAGTAGTCCTCTAGAGGGACAGCTTTACGAGCAGTACTTC.

The genes are TRBV19 and TRBJ1-1; D possibly corresponds to TRBD1 (5 bases). CDR3 length: 12 residues. Germline V gene data show CDR1 as LNHDA and CDR2 as SQIVND (reference sequence). Trimming removed 6 bases at V and 5 bases at J, with 10 bases between. The CDR3 is CASSQGQTEAFF. The CDR3 DNA reads TGTGCCAGTAGCCAAGGACAAACTGAAGCTTTCTTT.

The CDR3 bases are TGTGCCAGCAGCTCCCGGGCAGGGACGAACACTGAAGCTTTCTTT. Protein sequence: CASSSRAGTNTEAFF. This chain joins TRBV5-4 and TRBJ1-1; perhaps TRBD1 as D (5 bases). Germline values: CDR1 SGHNT, CDR2 YYREEE (reference sequence). V dropped 3 bases and J dropped 1 base, with 13 bases sitting between them. The CDR3 is 15 residues long.

The rearrangement uses TRBV7-9 and TRBJ2-7, with D possibly TRBD2 on 7 matching bases. The CDR3 is 12 amino acids. The V and J ends lost 8 bases and 5 bases respectively, with 13 bases between them. Germline V gives CDR1 SEHNR, CDR2 FQNEAQ (reference sequence). The CDR3 DNA reads TGTGCCAGCGGCAGGGGAGGGGACGAGCAGTACTTC. This encodes CASGRGGDEQYF.

The chain carries TRBV6-1 and TRBJ2-4; no definite D call. This CDR3 has 17 amino acids. Trimming removed 5 bases at V and 0 bases at J, with 17 bases between. Germline V gene data show CDR1 as MNHNS and CDR2 as SASEGT. The CDR3 is CASSLKGPYLAKNIQYF. CDR3 nucleotides: TGTGCCAGCAGTCTTAAAGGTCCCTACTTAGCCAAAAACATTCAGTACTTC.

The gene calls are TRBV7-9 and TRBJ2-3; 7 nucleotides agree with TRBD2. The junction had 5 bases not matched to a gene; V was cut back by 5 bases and J by 3 bases. Germline V gene sequence: CDR1 SEHNR, CDR2 FQNEAQ (reference sequence). The CDR3 loop spans 14 amino acids. CDR3 nucleotide sequence: TGTGCCAGCAGCCCCCGACTAGCTACAGATACGCAGTATTTT. It codes for CASSPRLATDTQYF.

The gene calls are TRBV12-5 and TRBJ2-1; 10 bases map to TRBD2. This CDR3 contains 15 residues. Trimming cost V 4 bases and J 8 bases; bases outside gene matches: 8. The germline V gene encodes CDR1 LGHNT and CDR2 FRNRAP. Here the CDR3 reads CASGWGAGGQDEQFF. The DNA for the CDR3 is TGTGCTAGTGGTTGGGGAGCGGGGGGGCAGGATGAGCAGTTCTTC. Together with reference TRBV12-5 and TRBJ2-1, the CDR3 gives the full variable domain: DARVTQTPRHKVTEMGQEVTMRCQPILGHNTVFWYRQTMMQGLELLAYFRNRAPLDDSGMPKDRFSAEMPDATLATLKIQPSEPRDSAVYFCASGWGAGGQDEQFFGPGTRLTVL.

This sequence joins TRBV6-1 and TRBJ1-2; maybe TRBD1 (5 bases). Trimming cost V 6 bases and J 4 bases, with 21 bases left between them. The CDR3 length is 16 residues. CDR1 is MNHNS and CDR2 is SASEGT in the germline V gene. Here the CDR3 reads CASSPSDWGSGYGYTF. CDR3 nucleotide sequence: TGTGCCAGCAGCCCCTCTGACTGGGGCTCTGGCTATGGCTACACCTTC.